The rows below give T cell receptor beta chains drawn from one sample of a study of blood T cell repertoires in COVID-19. Produced via immunoSEQ multiplex PCR; TCRdb's table is partial and in-frame only. The sample records roughly 410,000 clones, approximately 89% being singletons. The sequencing sample was made of peripheral blood. All receptors derive from a woman aged 40 to 55 with COVID-19, enrolled during active disease. CDR3s include the opening cysteine and the closing phenylalanine or tryptophan. The order of the fields is clone size, V gene, J gene, D gene, CDR3 protein, CDR3 DNA. A D gene is named only where the DNA matches it firmly. Clone size appears in some rows only: once, few, many, or a class for an expanded clone.

>few|TRBV7-9|TRBJ2-5|.
CASSKDGGATQYF
TGTGCCAGCAGTAAGGACGGAGGTGCGACCCAGTACTTC
>.|TRBV5-6|TRBJ1-2|.
CASIHADRTINYGYTF
TGTGCCAGCATCCACGCCGACAGAACCATTAACTATGGCTACACCTTC
>.|TRBV6-5|TRBJ1-2|TRBD1
CASSYSRSGGLGGYTF
TGTGCCAGCAGTTACTCGAGGTCAGGGGGCCTGGGTGGCTACACCTTC
>.|TRBV3-1/TRBV3-2|TRBJ1-1|.
CASSQPPAGNTEAFF
TGTGCCAGCAGCCAACCGCCAGCGGGGAACACTGAAGCTTTCTTT
>.|TRBV19|TRBJ1-2|TRBD1
CASRLRGSGYGYTF
TGTGCCAGTAGGCTCAGGGGGTCTGGCTATGGCTACACCTTC
>.|TRBV6-2/TRBV6-3|TRBJ2-1|TRBD1
CASSKGQGIREFF
TGTGCCAGCAGCAAGGGACAGGGAATAAGGGAGTTCTTC
>.|TRBV9|TRBJ2-6|.
CASSVATDRSPDSGANVLTF
TGTGCCAGCAGCGTAGCTACAGACCGCTCCCCGGACTCTGGGGCCAACGTCCTGACTTTC
>.|TRBV13|TRBJ1-5|.
CASSLRGNQPQHF
TGTGCCAGCAGCTTAAGAGGGAATCAGCCCCAGCATTTT
>.|TRBV7-9|TRBJ2-7|TRBD2
CASSPLSGGETEQYF
TGTGCCAGCAGCCCTCTTAGCGGGGGCGAGACCGAGCAGTACTTC
>.|TRBV4-2|TRBJ1-2|.
CASSQTNAGDGYTF
TGTGCCAGCAGCCAAACCAATGCGGGTGATGGCTACACCTTC
>.|TRBV28|TRBJ1-6|.
CASRPLGVLRRDSPLHF
TGTGCCAGCAGGCCCCTCGGGGTTCTTCGTAGAGATTCACCCCTCCACTTT
>.|TRBV10-3|TRBJ2-1|TRBD2
CATGTSGSINGGEQFF
TGTGCCACCGGGACTAGCGGGAGTATCAACGGGGGTGAGCAGTTCTTC
>.|TRBV18|TRBJ2-1|.
CASSPVGGYRNEQFF
TGTGCCAGCTCACCAGTCGGGGGTTATCGCAATGAGCAGTTCTTC
>.|TRBV2|TRBJ1-5|.
CASSDKPAEPQHF
TGTGCCAGCAGTGATAAGCCGGCGGAGCCCCAGCATTTT
>.|TRBV27|TRBJ1-1|TRBD1
CASSRGPGHTNTEAFF
TGTGCCAGCAGTAGGGGGCCGGGACACACGAACACTGAAGCTTTCTTT
>.|TRBV7-9|TRBJ1-1|TRBD1
CASSYPDRGNTEAFF
TGTGCCAGCAGCTATCCGGACAGGGGGAACACTGAAGCTTTCTTT
>.|TRBV19|TRBJ1-5|.
CASSIRSGVGQPQHF
TGTGCCAGTAGTATACGGTCGGGGGTGGGTCAGCCCCAGCATTTT
>.|TRBV5-4|TRBJ2-7|TRBD2
CASSLVRGTTPYEQYF
TGTGCCAGCAGCTTGGTTCGGGGGACTACACCCTACGAGCAGTACTTC
>once|TRBV29-1|TRBJ1-2|.
CSAVSGVEGYTF
TGCAGCGCCGTTTCCGGGGTGGAAGGCTACACCTTC
>.|TRBV28|TRBJ1-2|.
CASTPPGVMGGYTF
TGTGCCAGCACCCCCCCGGGGGTGATGGGCGGCTACACCTTC
>.|TRBV5-6|TRBJ2-7|.
CASSPPGLLLYEQYF
TGTGCCAGCAGCCCACCGGGACTCCTCTTGTACGAGCAGTACTTC
>once|TRBV27|TRBJ1-2|TRBD1
CASRGQGALGYTF
TGTGCCAGCAGAGGACAGGGGGCGCTTGGCTACACCTTC
>once|TRBV6-4|TRBJ1-2|.
CASSAQGSGGYTF
TGTGCCAGCAGTGCCCAGGGGAGCGGTGGCTACACCTTC
>.|TRBV27|TRBJ1-2|TRBD1
CASSSSPTLTGDYGYTF
TGTGCCAGCAGTTCCAGCCCCACTCTGACAGGGGACTATGGCTACACCTTC
>.|TRBV4-3|TRBJ2-1|TRBD2
CASSQEPLAGLNNEQFF
TGCGCCAGCAGCCAAGAACCACTAGCGGGACTAAACAATGAGCAGTTCTTC
>.|TRBV5-1|TRBJ1-1|.
CASSERQKNTEAFF
TGCGCCAGCAGCGAGAGGCAGAAGAACACTGAAGCTTTCTTT
>once|TRBV2|TRBJ2-7|TRBD1
CASSGQGGLYEQYF
TGTGCCAGCAGTGGACAGGGCGGCCTCTACGAGCAGTACTTC
>.|TRBV28|TRBJ2-3|.
CASSSPGTGRDTQYF
TGTGCCAGCAGTTCGCCGGGAACCGGGCGGGATACGCAGTATTTT
>.|TRBV6-4|TRBJ2-2|.
CASSHGTGELFF
TGTGCCAGCAGTCACGGGACCGGGGAGCTGTTTTTT
>.|TRBV7-9|TRBJ1-1|.
CASSREMNTEAFF
TGTGCCAGCAGCCGGGAAATGAACACTGAAGCTTTCTTT